The clone carrying this T cell receptor beta chain was counted between two and nine times. Its antigen is unknown. Genomic DNA, serving as template, underwent TCR beta VDJ and CDR3 profiling. MiXCR, applied by TCRdb to the reads, yields one record per CDR3 protein. The sample yields under 200,000 distinct CDR3 sequences, 48% seen once. This sample was taken from a study of CD8+CD57+ T cells in acquired aplastic anemia. Overall study: Across the sorted CD4+ and CD8+ cells, DNA amounts averaged about 3 ug. The study's findings and limits: In common between the patients and the controls were some 28 CD8+ CDR3 sequences.

Germline-derived CDR1 and CDR2 are DFQATT and SNEGSKA (reference sequence). CDR3 length: 9 residues. Only patients with CD8+CD57+ cell expansion on flow cytometry were chosen for sequencing. Diagnosis of severe acquired aplastic anemia applied to all patients. Input material: sorted CD4+, CD8+, or CD8+CD57+ T cells (not recorded which) from PBMCs. The chain recombines TRBV20-1 with TRBJ2-1; tentative D call: TRBD2 (5 bases). This receptor was identified in a human donor with aplastic anemia. The CDR3 DNA reads as TGCAGGCCCGGGGATGAGCAGTTCTTC. Translation: CRPGDEQFF.